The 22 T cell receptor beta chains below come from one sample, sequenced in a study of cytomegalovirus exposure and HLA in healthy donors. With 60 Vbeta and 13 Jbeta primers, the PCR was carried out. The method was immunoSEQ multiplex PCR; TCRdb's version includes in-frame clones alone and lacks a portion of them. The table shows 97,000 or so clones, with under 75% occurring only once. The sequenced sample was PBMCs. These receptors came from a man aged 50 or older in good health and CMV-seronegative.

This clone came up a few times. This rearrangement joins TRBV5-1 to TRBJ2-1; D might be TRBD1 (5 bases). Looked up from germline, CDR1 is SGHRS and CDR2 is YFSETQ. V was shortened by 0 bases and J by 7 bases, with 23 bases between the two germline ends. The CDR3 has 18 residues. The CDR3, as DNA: TGCGCCAGCAGCTTGGTTTGGGGCTGGGAAGGGGCAAAAAATGAGCAGTTCTTC. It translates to CASSLVWGWEGAKNEQFF.

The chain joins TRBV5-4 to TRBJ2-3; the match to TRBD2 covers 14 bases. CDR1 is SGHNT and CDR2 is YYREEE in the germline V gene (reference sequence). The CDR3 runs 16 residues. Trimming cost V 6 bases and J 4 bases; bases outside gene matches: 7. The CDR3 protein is CASTPGLAGVADTQYF. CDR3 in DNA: TGTGCCAGCACCCCGGGACTAGCGGGAGTGGCAGATACGCAGTATTTT.

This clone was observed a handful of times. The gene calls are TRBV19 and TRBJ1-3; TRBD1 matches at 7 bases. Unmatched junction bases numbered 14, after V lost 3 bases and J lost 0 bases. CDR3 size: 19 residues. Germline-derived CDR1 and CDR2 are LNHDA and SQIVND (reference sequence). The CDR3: CASSIRTGLTYDSGNTIYF. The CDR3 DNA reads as TGTGCCAGTAGTATCCGGACAGGATTAACATACGACTCTGGAAACACCATATATTTT. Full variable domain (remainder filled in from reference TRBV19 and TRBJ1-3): DGGITQSPKYLFRKEGQNVTLSCEQNLNHDAMYWYRQDPGQGLRLIYYSQIVNDFQKGDIAEGYSVSREKKESFPLTVTSAQKNPTAFYLCASSIRTGLTYDSGNTIYFGEGSWLTVV.

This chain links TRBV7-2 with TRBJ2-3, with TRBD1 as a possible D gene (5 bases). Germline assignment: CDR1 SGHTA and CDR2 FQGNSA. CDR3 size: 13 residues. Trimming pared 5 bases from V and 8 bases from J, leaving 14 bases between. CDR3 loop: CASSPHSRATQYF. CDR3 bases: TGTGCCAGCAGCCCGCACTCCAGGGCTACGCAGTATTTT.

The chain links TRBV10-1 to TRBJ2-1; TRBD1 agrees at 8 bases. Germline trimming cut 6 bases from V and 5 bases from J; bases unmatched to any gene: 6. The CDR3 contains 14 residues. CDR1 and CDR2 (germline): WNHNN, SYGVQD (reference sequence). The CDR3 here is CASSLRTGNNEQFF. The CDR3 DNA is TGCGCCAGCAGCCTTCGGACAGGGAACAATGAGCAGTTCTTC.

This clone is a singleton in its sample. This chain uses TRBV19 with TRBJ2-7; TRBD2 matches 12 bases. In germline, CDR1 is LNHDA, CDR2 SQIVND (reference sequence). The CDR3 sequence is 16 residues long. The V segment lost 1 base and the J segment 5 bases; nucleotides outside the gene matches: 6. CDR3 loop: CASSIVRTSGVHEQYF. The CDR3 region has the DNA TGTGCCAGTAGTATAGTTCGGACTAGCGGGGTCCACGAGCAGTACTTC.

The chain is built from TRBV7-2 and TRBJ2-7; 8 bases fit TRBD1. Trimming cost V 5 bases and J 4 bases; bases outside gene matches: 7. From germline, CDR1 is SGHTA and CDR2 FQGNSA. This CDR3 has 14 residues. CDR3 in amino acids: CASSPGQGNYEQYF. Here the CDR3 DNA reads TGTGCCAGCAGCCCTGGACAGGGCAATTACGAGCAGTACTTC.

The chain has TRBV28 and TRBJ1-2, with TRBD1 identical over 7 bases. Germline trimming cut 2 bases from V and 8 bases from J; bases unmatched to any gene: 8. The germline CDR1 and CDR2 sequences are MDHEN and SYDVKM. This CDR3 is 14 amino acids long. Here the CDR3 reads CASSLQGVGVGYTF. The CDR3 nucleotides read TGTGCCAGCAGTTTACAGGGGGTGGGAGTCGGCTACACCTTC.

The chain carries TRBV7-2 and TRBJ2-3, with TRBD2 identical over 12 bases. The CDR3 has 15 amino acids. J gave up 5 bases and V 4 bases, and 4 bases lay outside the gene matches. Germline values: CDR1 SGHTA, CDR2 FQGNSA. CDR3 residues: CASSSSGGAGDTQYF. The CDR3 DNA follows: TGTGCCAGCAGCTCTAGCGGGGGGGCCGGAGATACGCAGTATTTT.

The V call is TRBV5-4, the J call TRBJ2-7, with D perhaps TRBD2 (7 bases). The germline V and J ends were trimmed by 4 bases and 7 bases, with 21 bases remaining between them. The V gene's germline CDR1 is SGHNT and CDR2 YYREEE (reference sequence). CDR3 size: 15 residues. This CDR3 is CASSMGGGLGFEQYF. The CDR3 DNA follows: TGTGCCAGCAGCATGGGGGGGGGCCTTGGTTTTGAGCAGTACTTC.

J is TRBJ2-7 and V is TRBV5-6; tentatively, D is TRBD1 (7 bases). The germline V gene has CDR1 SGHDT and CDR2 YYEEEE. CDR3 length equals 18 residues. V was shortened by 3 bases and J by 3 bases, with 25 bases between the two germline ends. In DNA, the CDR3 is TGTGCCAGCAGCTCAGACAGGGACGGTTGGGGGGATTTCTACGAGCAGTACTTC. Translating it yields CASSSDRDGWGDFYEQYF.

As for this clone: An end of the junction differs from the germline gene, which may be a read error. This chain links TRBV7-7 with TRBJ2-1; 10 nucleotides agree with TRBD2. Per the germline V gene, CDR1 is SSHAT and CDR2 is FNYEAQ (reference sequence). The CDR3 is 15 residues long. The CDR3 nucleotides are TGTGCTAGCAGCTTAGGTAGCGGGGGGATCAATGAGCAGTTCTTC. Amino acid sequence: CASSLGSGGINEQFF.

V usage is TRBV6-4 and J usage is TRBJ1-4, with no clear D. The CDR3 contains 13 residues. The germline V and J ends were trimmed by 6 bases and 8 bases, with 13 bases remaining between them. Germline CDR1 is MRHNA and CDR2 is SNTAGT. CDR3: CASSLEEGEKLFF. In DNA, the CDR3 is TGTGCCAGCAGCCTGGAGGAGGGAGAAAAACTGTTTTTT.

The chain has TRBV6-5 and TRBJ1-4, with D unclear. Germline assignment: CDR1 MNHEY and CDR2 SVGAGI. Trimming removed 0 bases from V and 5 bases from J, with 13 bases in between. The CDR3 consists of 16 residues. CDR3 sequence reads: CASSYSSVKRNEKLFF. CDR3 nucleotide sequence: TGTGCCAGCAGTTACTCCTCGGTAAAAAGAAATGAAAAACTGTTTTTT.

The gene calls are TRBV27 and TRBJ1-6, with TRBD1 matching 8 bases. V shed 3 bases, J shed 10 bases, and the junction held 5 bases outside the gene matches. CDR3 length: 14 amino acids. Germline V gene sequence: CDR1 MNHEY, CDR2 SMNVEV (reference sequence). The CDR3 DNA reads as TGTGCCAGCAGTTTTACAGGGGGACTCTCACCCCTCCACTTT. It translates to CASSFTGGLSPLHF.

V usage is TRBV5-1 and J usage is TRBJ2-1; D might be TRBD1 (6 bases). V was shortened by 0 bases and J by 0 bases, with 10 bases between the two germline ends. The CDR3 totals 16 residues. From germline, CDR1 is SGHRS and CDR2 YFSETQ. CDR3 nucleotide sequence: TGCGCCAGCAGCTTGGCACAGGGCAGCTCCTACAATGAGCAGTTCTTC. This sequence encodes CASSLAQGSSYNEQFF.

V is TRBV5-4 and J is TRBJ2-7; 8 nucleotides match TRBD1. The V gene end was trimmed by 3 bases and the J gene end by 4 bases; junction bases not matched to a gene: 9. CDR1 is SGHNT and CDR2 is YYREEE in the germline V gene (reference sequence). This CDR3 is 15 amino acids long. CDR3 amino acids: CASSSTKGTGYEQYF. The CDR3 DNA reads TGTGCCAGCAGCTCTACCAAAGGGACAGGTTACGAGCAGTACTTC.

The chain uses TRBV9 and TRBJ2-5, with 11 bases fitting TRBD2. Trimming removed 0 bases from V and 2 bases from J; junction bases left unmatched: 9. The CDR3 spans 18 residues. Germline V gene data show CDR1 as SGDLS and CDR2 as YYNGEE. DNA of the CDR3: TGTGCCAGCAGCGTAGCTATTGAGACTAGCGGGACACAAGAGACCCAGTACTTC. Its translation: CASSVAIETSGTQETQYF.

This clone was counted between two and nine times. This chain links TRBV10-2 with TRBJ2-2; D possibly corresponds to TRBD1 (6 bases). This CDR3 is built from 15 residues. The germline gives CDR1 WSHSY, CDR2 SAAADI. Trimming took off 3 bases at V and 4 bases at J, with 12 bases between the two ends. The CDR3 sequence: CASSEGTRSTGELFF. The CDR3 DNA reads TGCGCCAGCAGTGAAGGGACAAGAAGCACCGGGGAGCTGTTTTTT.

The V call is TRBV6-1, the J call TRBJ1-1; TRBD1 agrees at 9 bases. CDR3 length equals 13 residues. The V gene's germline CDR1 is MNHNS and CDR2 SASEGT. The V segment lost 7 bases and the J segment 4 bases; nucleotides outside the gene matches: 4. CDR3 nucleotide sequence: TGTGCCAGCAAGGGACAGGGAGCCACTGAAGCTTTCTTT. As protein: CASKGQGATEAFF.

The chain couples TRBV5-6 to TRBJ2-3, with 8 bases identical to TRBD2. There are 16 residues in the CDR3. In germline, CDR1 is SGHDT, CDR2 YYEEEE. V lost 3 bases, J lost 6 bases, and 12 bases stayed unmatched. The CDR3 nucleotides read TGTGCCAGCAGCTCCCGAGGAGCGGGGGTTCGGGATACGCAGTATTTT. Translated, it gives CASSSRGAGVRDTQYF. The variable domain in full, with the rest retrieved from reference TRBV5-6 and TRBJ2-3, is DAGVTQSPTHLIKTRGQQVTLRCSPKSGHDTVSWYQQALGQGPQFIFQYYEEEERQRGNFPDRFSGHQFPNYSSELNVNALLLGDSALYLCASSSRGAGVRDTQYFGPGTRLTVL.

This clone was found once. Written as DNA, the CDR3 is TGTGCCAGCAGCGTAGTCGGGACAGGTGGCGAAAAACTGTTTTTT. It translates to CASSVVGTGGEKLFF. This chain connects TRBV9 to TRBJ1-4; 8 bases fit TRBD1. CDR1 SGDLS and CDR2 YYNGEE come from the germline V gene. The CDR3 is 15 residues long. The ends lost 0 bases at V and 8 bases at J; junction bases unmatched: 6.